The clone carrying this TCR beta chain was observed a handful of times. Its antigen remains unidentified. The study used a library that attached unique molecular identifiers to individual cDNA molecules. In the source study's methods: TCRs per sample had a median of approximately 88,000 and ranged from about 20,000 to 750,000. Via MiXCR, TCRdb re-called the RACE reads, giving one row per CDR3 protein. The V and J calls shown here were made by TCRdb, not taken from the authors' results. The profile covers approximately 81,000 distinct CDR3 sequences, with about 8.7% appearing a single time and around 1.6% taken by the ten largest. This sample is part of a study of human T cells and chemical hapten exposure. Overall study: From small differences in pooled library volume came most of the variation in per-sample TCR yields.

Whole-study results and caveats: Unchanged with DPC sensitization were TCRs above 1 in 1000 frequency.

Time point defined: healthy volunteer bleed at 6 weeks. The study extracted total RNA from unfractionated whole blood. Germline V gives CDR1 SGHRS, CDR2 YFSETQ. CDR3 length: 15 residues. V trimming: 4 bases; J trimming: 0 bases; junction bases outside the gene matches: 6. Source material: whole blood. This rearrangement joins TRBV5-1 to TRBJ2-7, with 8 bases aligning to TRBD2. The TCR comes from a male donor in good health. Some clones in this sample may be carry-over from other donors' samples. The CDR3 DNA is TGCGCCAGCAGCCCGGTAGCGGGAAGCTCCTACGAGCAGTACTTC. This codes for CASSPVAGSSYEQYF.